This entry lists 24 T cell receptor beta chains sequenced from one sample in a study of T-cell memory formation after mild COVID-19. Each CDR3 protein gets one entry after TCRdb re-called the 5' RACE reads with MiXCR. The table shows roughly 320,000 distinct CDR3 sequences, with 25% to 30% occurring only once. Sequenced sample: PBMCs or a T cell subset sorted from them (not recorded which). Receptor source: an adult woman who had mild COVID-19 (a few samples of this study predate the infection). Cell type and time point are not known.

This clonotype has just one count. This chain links TRBV7-2 with TRBJ1-2; D call uncertain. Trimming cost V 6 bases and J 4 bases, with 3 bases left between them. This CDR3 comprises 10 residues. Germline-derived CDR1 and CDR2 are SGHTA and FQGNSA. In DNA form, the CDR3 reads TGTGCCAGCAGTACCTATGGCTACACCTTC. Translated: CASSTYGYTF.

This clonotype came up a few times. V is TRBV29-1 and J is TRBJ2-5, with 11 bases that match TRBD2. From germline, CDR1 is SQVTM and CDR2 ANQGSEA. The CDR3 is 14 amino acids. V was clipped by 6 bases and J by 2 bases; unmatched bases: 5. CDR3 protein: CSVTGLAVQETQYF. The CDR3 DNA sequence: TGCAGCGTCACGGGACTAGCGGTTCAAGAGACCCAGTACTTC.

The sample holds many counts of this clonotype. V gene TRBV4-2 combines with J gene TRBJ2-2; D ambiguous. Trimming left V 3 bases short and J 4 bases short, with 6 bases between. This CDR3 contains 13 residues. Per the germline V gene, CDR1 is LGHNA and CDR2 is YNFKEQ. The CDR3, as DNA: TGTGCCAGCAGCCAGAGAGTCACCGGGGAGCTGTTTTTT. Residues: CASSQRVTGELFF.

This clonotype was picked up a small number of times. The V call is TRBV6-5, the J call TRBJ2-6; the D is unclear. Trimming removed 2 bases at V and 7 bases at J, with 12 bases between. The CDR3 totals 15 residues. Looked up from germline, CDR1 is MNHEY and CDR2 is SVGAGI. The CDR3 is CASSYEHSGANVLTF. The CDR3 DNA sequence: TGTGCCAGCAGTTACGAGCATAGTGGAGCCAACGTCCTGACTTTC.

This clonotype has a handful of counts. The rearrangement joins TRBV4-2 to TRBJ2-1, with 9 bases aligning to TRBD2. The CDR3 loop spans 17 amino acids. With 0 bases clipped from V and 6 bases from J, the junction kept 9 bases outside the gene matches. Germline loops: CDR1 LGHNA, CDR2 YNFKEQ. The CDR3 bases are TGTGCCAGCAGCCAAGATCTAGCGGCGGGAGGGTTCAATGAGCAGTTCTTC. This codes for CASSQDLAAGGFNEQFF.

A few counts support this clonotype. V and J are TRBV6-2 or TRBV6-3 and TRBJ2-1; a possible D gene is TRBD2 (6 bases). Germline V gene sequence: CDR1 MNHEY, CDR2 SVGEGT. Trimming took off 1 base at V and 10 bases at J, with 20 bases between the two ends. The CDR3 consists of 16 residues. This CDR3 is CASSYYGAGRELEQFF. DNA for the CDR3: TGTGCCAGCAGTTACTACGGGGCGGGAAGGGAATTGGAGCAGTTCTTC.

This clonotype occurred a few times. CDR3 nucleotide sequence: TGCGCCAGCAGCACTACTAGCGGGGCAGATACGCAGTATTTT. Translated, it gives CASSTTSGADTQYF. The chain couples TRBV5-1 to TRBJ2-3; TRBD2 matches 10 bases. CDR1 is SGHRS, CDR2 YFSETQ, per germline. The V segment lost 4 bases and the J segment 4 bases; nucleotides outside the gene matches: 3. The CDR3 has 14 amino acids.

The gene calls are TRBV30 and TRBJ2-1; 12 bases map to TRBD2. V was clipped by 8 bases and J by 8 bases; unmatched bases: 7. The CDR3 has 13 amino acids. Germline V gives CDR1 GTSNPN, CDR2 SVGIG (reference sequence). The CDR3 reads CARSSGGVYEQFF. As DNA, the CDR3 is TGTGCCCGATCTAGCGGGGGGGTTTATGAGCAGTTCTTC.

This chain connects TRBV5-1 to TRBJ2-7, with D unclear. CDR3 length: 14 residues. Trimming took 0 bases from V and 0 from J, leaving 7 bases between them. Germline values: CDR1 SGHRS, CDR2 YFSETQ. CDR3 loop: CASSLVSASYEQYF. CDR3 coding DNA: TGCGCCAGCAGCTTGGTTTCAGCCTCCTACGAGCAGTACTTC.

V and J are TRBV3-1 and TRBJ1-5; possible D gene TRBD1, 5 bases. V lost 3 bases, J lost 7 bases, and 13 bases lay in between. The germline gives CDR1 LGHDT, CDR2 YNNKEL (reference sequence). This CDR3 region has 14 residues. The CDR3 region has the DNA TGTGCCAGCAGCCATGGGACTATTAAGCAGCCCCAGCATTTT. Translating it yields CASSHGTIKQPQHF. Variable domain in full (rest from reference TRBV3-1 and TRBJ1-5): DTAVSQTPKYLVTQMGNDKSIKCEQNLGHDTMYWYKQDSKKFLKIMFSYNNKELIINETVPNRFSPKSPDKAHLNLHINSLELGDSAVYFCASSHGTIKQPQHFGDGTRLSIL.

The chain has TRBV7-9 and TRBJ2-2; 10 positions match TRBD1. V was pared by 4 bases and J by 6 bases, with 5 bases of the junction left unmatched. Germline CDR1 reads SEHNR; CDR2 reads FQNEAQ (reference sequence). The CDR3 has 15 residues. As DNA, the CDR3 is TGTGCCAGCAGCTCCGAGACAGGGGGCCCCGGGGAGCTGTTTTTT. Translating it yields CASSSETGGPGELFF.

This clonotype was seen a few times. The gene calls are TRBV12-3 or TRBV12-4 and TRBJ1-2, with 8 bases lining up with TRBD1. J gave up 8 bases and V 3 bases, and 11 bases lay outside the gene matches. This CDR3 has 15 amino acids. This chain's CDR3 is CASSFGLLQGDGYTF. For the CDR3, the DNA is TGTGCCAGCAGTTTCGGCCTTTTACAGGGGGACGGCTACACCTTC.

The chain carries TRBV7-9 and TRBJ2-5; D is perhaps TRBD1 or TRBD2 (5 bases each). CDR3 length equals 14 residues. Germline loops: CDR1 SEHNR, CDR2 FQNEAQ (reference sequence). V lost 5 bases to trimming and J lost 2 bases, with 12 bases between them. CDR3: CASSLPGPQETQYF. The CDR3 coding sequence is TGTGCCAGCAGCCTACCGGGACCACAAGAGACCCAGTACTTC.

V and J are TRBV18 and TRBJ2-2, with 7 bases identical to TRBD2. V dropped 3 bases and J dropped 9; count of bases not matched to a gene: 7. The CDR3 loop spans 14 amino acids. Germline-derived CDR1 and CDR2 are KGHSH and LQKENI. The CDR3 bases are TGTGCCAGCTCACCGGGACCGGGAGGAAGGGAGCTGTTTTTT. Translating it yields CASSPGPGGRELFF. Full variable domain (outside the CDR3, taken from reference TRBV18 and TRBJ2-2): NAGVMQNPRHLVRRRGQEARLRCSPMKGHSHVYWYRQLPEEGLKFMVYLQKENIIDESGMPKERFSAEFPKEGPSILRIQQVVRGDSAAYFCASSPGPGGRELFFGEGSRLTVL.

CDR3 in amino acids: CATSDSRVPMNTEAFF. CDR3 coding DNA: TGTGCCACCAGTGATTCCAGGGTTCCCATGAACACTGAAGCTTTCTTT. This chain links TRBV24-1 with TRBJ1-1; D is perhaps TRBD1 (5 bases). This CDR3 comprises 16 residues. CDR1 is KGHDR and CDR2 is SFDVKD in the germline V gene. Trimming removed 2 bases from V and 0 bases from J, with 12 bases in between.

This clonotype has only a few counts. This chain uses TRBV7-2 with TRBJ1-1; D gene unclear. CDR1 is SGHTA, CDR2 FQGNSA, per germline. Trimming removed 4 bases at V and 0 bases at J, with 9 bases between. The CDR3 totals 14 residues. The CDR3 DNA sequence: TGTGCCAGCAGCTCGGGATACATGAACACTGAAGCTTTCTTT. The encoded protein is CASSSGYMNTEAFF.

In its sample, this clonotype was seen a few times. This chain links TRBV12-3 or TRBV12-4 with TRBJ2-1; the D is unclear. This CDR3 contains 12 residues. Trimming cost V 6 bases and J 5 bases, with 8 bases left between them. CDR3 sequence reads: CASSRINNEQFF. The CDR3 nucleotides read TGTGCCAGCAGCCGGATCAACAATGAGCAGTTCTTC.

The V and J genes are TRBV5-1 and TRBJ2-2, with 7 bases that match TRBD2. Germline trimming cut 2 bases from V and 1 base from J; bases unmatched to any gene: 5. Germline loops: CDR1 SGHRS, CDR2 YFSETQ. The CDR3 length is 16 residues. In nucleotides, the CDR3 is TGCGCCAGCAGCTTTATGCCTAGCGGGAACACCGGGGAGCTGTTTTTT. It translates to CASSFMPSGNTGELFF.

The chain couples TRBV20-1 to TRBJ1-6; D gene uncertain. V was shortened by 1 base and J by 0 bases, with 10 bases between the two germline ends. CDR1 DFQATT and CDR2 SNEGSKA come from the germline V gene (reference sequence). The CDR3 consists of 16 residues. CDR3 coding DNA: TGCAGTGCTAGAGTTGGGATTAGCTCCTATAATTCACCCCTCCACTTT. This codes for CSARVGISSYNSPLHF.

This chain connects TRBV6-5 to TRBJ2-7; D is perhaps TRBD1 (5 bases). CDR3 length: 15 residues. Germline-derived CDR1 and CDR2 are MNHEY and SVGAGI. V was trimmed by 4 bases and J by 3 bases, leaving 16 bases between them. DNA for the CDR3: TGTGCCAGCAGTTTGTACAGGAAAGCGAGCTACGAGCAGTACTTC. Its protein product is CASSLYRKASYEQYF.

The chain links TRBV29-1 to TRBJ1-5; D is perhaps TRBD1 (5 bases). Germline loops: CDR1 SQVTM, CDR2 ANQGSEA. This CDR3 is built from 13 residues. V was trimmed by 6 bases and J by 0 bases, leaving 9 bases between them. This CDR3 is CSVLTDSNQPQHF. CDR3 coding DNA: TGCAGCGTGTTGACAGATAGCAATCAGCCCCAGCATTTT.

This clonotype showed up many times. The chain has TRBV7-3 and TRBJ1-6; D is undetermined. V was cut by 1 base and J by 3 bases, with 7 bases left in between. The CDR3 spans 15 residues. Germline CDR1 is SGHTA and CDR2 is FQGTGA. DNA of the CDR3: TGTGCCAGCAGCTTAAGGGAACGCTATAATTCACCCCTCCACTTT. It is translated as CASSLRERYNSPLHF.

This clonotype was detected a few times. CDR3 in amino acids: CASSGDSWNTEAFF. Here the CDR3 DNA reads TGTGCCAGCAGTGGGGACAGTTGGAACACTGAAGCTTTCTTT. The rearrangement uses TRBV9 and TRBJ1-1, with 7 bases fitting TRBD1. Germline loops: CDR1 SGDLS, CDR2 YYNGEE. After removal of 5 bases from V and 1 base from J, the junction contained 5 bases not matched to a gene. This CDR3 comprises 14 residues.

In its sample, this clonotype was seen a few times. V gene TRBV20-1 combines with J gene TRBJ2-3; D remains unclear. This CDR3 is 16 amino acids long. V was shortened by 1 base and J by 2 bases, with 16 bases between the two germline ends. CDR1 and CDR2 (germline): DFQATT, SNEGSKA (reference sequence). Here the CDR3 reads CSARAGSGGFTDTQYF. The CDR3 nucleotides are TGCAGTGCTAGAGCCGGGTCGGGCGGATTCACAGATACGCAGTATTTT.